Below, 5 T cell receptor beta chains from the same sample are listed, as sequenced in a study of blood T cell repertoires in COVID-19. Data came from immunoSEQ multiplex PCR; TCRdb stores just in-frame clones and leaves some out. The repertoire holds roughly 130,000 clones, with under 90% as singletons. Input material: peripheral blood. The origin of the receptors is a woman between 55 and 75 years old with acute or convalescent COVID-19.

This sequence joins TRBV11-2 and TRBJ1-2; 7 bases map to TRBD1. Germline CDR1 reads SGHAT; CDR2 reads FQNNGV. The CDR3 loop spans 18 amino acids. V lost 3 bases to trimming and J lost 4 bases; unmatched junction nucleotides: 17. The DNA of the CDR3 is TGTGCCAGCAGCTTTTCGACAGGGAGTACTGTTAGAGGCTATGGCTACACCTTC. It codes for CASSFSTGSTVRGYGYTF.

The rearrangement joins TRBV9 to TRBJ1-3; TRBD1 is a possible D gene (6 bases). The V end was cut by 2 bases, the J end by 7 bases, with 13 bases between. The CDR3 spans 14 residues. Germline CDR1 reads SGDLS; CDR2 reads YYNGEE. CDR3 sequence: CASSVQGNRNTIYF. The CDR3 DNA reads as TGTGCCAGCAGCGTCCAGGGGAATCGGAACACCATATATTTT.

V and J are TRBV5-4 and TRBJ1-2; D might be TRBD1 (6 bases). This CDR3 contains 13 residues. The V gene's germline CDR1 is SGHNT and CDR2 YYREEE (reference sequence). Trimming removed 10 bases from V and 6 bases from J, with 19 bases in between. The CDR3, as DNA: TGTGCCGTTCACAGGGAAGTAGGGAATGGCTACACCTTC. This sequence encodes CAVHREVGNGYTF.

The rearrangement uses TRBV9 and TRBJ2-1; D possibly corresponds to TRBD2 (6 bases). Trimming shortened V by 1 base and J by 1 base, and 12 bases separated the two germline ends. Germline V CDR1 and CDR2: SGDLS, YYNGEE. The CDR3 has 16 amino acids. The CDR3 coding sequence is TGTGCCAGCAGCGTACTAGGAGGGAGTTCCTACAATGAGCAGTTCTTC. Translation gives CASSVLGGSSYNEQFF.

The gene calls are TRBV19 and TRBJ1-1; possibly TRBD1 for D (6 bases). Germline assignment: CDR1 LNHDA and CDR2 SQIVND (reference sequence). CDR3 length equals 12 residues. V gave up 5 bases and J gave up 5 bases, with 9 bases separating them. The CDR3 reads CASSPGTTEAFF. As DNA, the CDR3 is TGTGCCAGTAGTCCCGGGACAACTGAAGCTTTCTTT.